These 32 T cell receptor beta chains were all obtained from the same sample, sequenced in a study of T cell responses to AZD1222 COVID-19 vaccine. The assay was immunoSEQ multiplex PCR, and TCRdb's table has in-frame clones only and misses some. The sample lists about 180,000 clones; roughly nine tenths were seen once. The sequencing used peripheral blood, collected on day 0 of AZD1222 vaccination. These receptors originate from an adult in good health.

The chain recombines TRBV29-1 with TRBJ2-7, with D unresolved. V lost 6 bases to trimming and J lost 7 bases, with 13 bases between them. Germline V gene sequence: CDR1 SQVTM, CDR2 ANQGSEA. The CDR3 is 11 amino acids. The CDR3 bases are TGCAGCGTCACTACAGTCGGGGAGCAGTACTTC. This gives the protein CSVTTVGEQYF.

The rearrangement uses TRBV30 and TRBJ1-5, with D tentatively TRBD1 (5 bases). V lost 2 bases to trimming and J lost 4 bases, with 9 bases between them. CDR1 GTSNPN and CDR2 SVGIG come from the germline V gene (reference sequence). There are 13 residues in the CDR3. The CDR3 sequence is CAWSSGFNQPQHF. In DNA form, the CDR3 reads TGTGCCTGGAGTTCAGGGTTTAATCAGCCCCAGCATTTT.

The chain recombines TRBV2 with TRBJ2-1; 9 positions agree with TRBD2. J was trimmed by 1 base and V by 7 bases; bases with no gene match: 5. This CDR3 has 15 residues. Germline loops: CDR1 SNHLY, CDR2 FYNNEI. The CDR3 here is CASKSSGVSYNEQFF. The DNA for the CDR3 is TGTGCCAGCAAGTCTAGCGGGGTATCCTACAATGAGCAGTTCTTC.

The genes are TRBV12-5 and TRBJ1-5; possibly TRBD1 for D (5 bases). The CDR3 has 15 amino acids. Germline CDR1 reads LGHNT; CDR2 reads FRNRAP. V was trimmed by 2 bases and J by 3 bases, leaving 11 bases between them. The CDR3 DNA reads TGTGCTAGTGGTTTGTTCTGGGGCTCCAATCAGCCCCAGCATTTT. Protein product: CASGLFWGSNQPQHF.

The chain couples TRBV4-3 to TRBJ1-4; D not certain. Germline CDR1 and CDR2: LGHNA and YSLEER. The CDR3 extends over 14 amino acids. The V end lost 0 bases, the J end lost 4 bases, and 6 bases lay between the germline ends. As DNA, the CDR3 is TGCGCCAGCAGCCAAGACCGGGGTAATGAAAAACTGTTTTTT. It codes for CASSQDRGNEKLFF.

The genes are TRBV5-1 and TRBJ2-3, with 10 bases that match TRBD2. V shed 4 bases and J 6 bases; nucleotides not matched to a gene: 11. This CDR3 is built from 16 residues. CDR1 is SGHRS and CDR2 is YFSETQ in the germline V gene. In DNA form, the CDR3 reads TGCGCCAGCAGCACCGGAGGTAGCGGGGGGAAGGATACGCAGTATTTT. It specifies CASSTGGSGGKDTQYF.

The rearrangement joins TRBV5-4 to TRBJ2-1, with TRBD2 matching 9 bases. The V segment lost 5 bases and the J segment 0 bases; nucleotides outside the gene matches: 9. The CDR3 is made up of 17 amino acids. Germline V CDR1 and CDR2: SGHNT, YYREEE (reference sequence). The CDR3 is CASSPPLAGSSYNEQFF. For the CDR3, the DNA is TGTGCCAGCAGTCCACCCCTAGCGGGGAGCTCCTACAATGAGCAGTTCTTC.

V is TRBV19 and J is TRBJ1-2, with D perhaps TRBD1 (6 bases). The V gene lost 4 bases and the J gene lost 8 bases, with 14 bases spanning the gap. The length of the CDR3 is 13 residues. Germline assignment: CDR1 LNHDA and CDR2 SQIVND (reference sequence). The CDR3 sequence is CASSRTGTDGYTF. The CDR3, as DNA: TGTGCCAGTAGTAGAACAGGGACCGACGGCTACACCTTC.

This clone was counted a few times. The chain recombines TRBV5-1 with TRBJ1-1; unclear D gene. Germline V gives CDR1 SGHRS, CDR2 YFSETQ. This CDR3 is 15 amino acids long. The germline V and J ends were trimmed by 2 bases and 3 bases, with 14 bases remaining between them. The CDR3 DNA reads TGCGCCAGCAGCTTAGATAGCGGATGGGACACTGAAGCTTTCTTT. Protein sequence: CASSLDSGWDTEAFF.

The chain has TRBV9 and TRBJ2-1; TRBD2 might be the D (7 bases). This CDR3 is 19 amino acids long. The V end lost 1 base, the J end lost 3 bases, and 23 bases lay between the germline ends. Germline V lookup: CDR1 SGDLS, CDR2 YYNGEE. CDR3 in amino acids: CASSVSGGHSNHYYNEQFF. In nucleotides, the CDR3 is TGTGCCAGCAGCGTATCGGGGGGCCACTCAAATCATTACTACAATGAGCAGTTCTTC. Supplemented by reference TRBV9 and TRBJ2-1, the full variable domain reads DSGVTQTPKHLITATGQRVTLRCSPRSGDLSVYWYQQSLDQGLQFLIQYYNGEERAKGNILERFSAQQFPDLHSELNLSSLELGDSALYFCASSVSGGHSNHYYNEQFFGPGTRLTVL.

This clone has only one observation. V usage is TRBV6-4 and J usage is TRBJ1-1; D is unclear. This CDR3 has 15 amino acids. CDR1 and CDR2 (germline): MRHNA, SNTAGT. Trimming left V 2 bases short and J 6 bases short, with 16 bases between. CDR3 DNA sequence: TGTGCCAGCAGTGACGGTACTGGAGCGCCTTCTGAAGCTTTCTTT. It codes for CASSDGTGAPSEAFF.

The V gene is TRBV28, the J gene TRBJ1-3; D call uncertain. The CDR3 length is 15 residues. The V end lost 5 bases, the J end lost 2 bases, and 13 bases lay between the germline ends. The germline CDR1 and CDR2 sequences are MDHEN and SYDVKM. CDR3 DNA: TGTGCCAGCAGTAGTACAAGGAGCGCTGGAAACACCATATATTTT. It is translated as CASSSTRSAGNTIYF.

This chain links TRBV2 with TRBJ1-1; possibly TRBD1 for D (6 bases). The germline gives CDR1 SNHLY, CDR2 FYNNEI. The CDR3 is made up of 16 amino acids. Trimming took off 2 bases at V and 5 bases at J, with 18 bases between the two ends. CDR3 sequence reads: CASSERGGTWGTEAFF. For the CDR3, the DNA is TGTGCCAGCAGTGAAAGAGGTGGGACATGGGGGACTGAAGCTTTCTTT.

The CDR3: CASSSPSSGGRDTQYF. CDR3 DNA: TGTGCCAGCAGCTCCCCGAGTAGCGGGGGCAGGGATACGCAGTATTTT. The chain carries TRBV7-9 and TRBJ2-3; 9 nucleotides line up with TRBD2. Trimming took 4 bases from V and 6 from J; bases not matched to a gene: 11. The germline V gene encodes CDR1 SEHNR and CDR2 FQNEAQ (reference sequence). This CDR3 contains 16 residues.

The rearrangement uses TRBV7-9 and TRBJ1-1, with D unresolved. Trimming took off 4 bases at V and 1 base at J, with 7 bases between the two ends. The germline V gene has CDR1 SEHNR and CDR2 FQNEAQ (reference sequence). There are 13 residues in the CDR3. The chain's CDR3 is CASSSQGNTEAFF. The CDR3 DNA reads as TGTGCCAGCAGCTCCCAAGGGAACACTGAAGCTTTCTTT.

This chain uses TRBV6-6 with TRBJ2-1; 10 positions agree with TRBD2. The J segment lost 9 bases and the V segment lost 5 bases, leaving 13 bases of the junction unmatched. Germline V gene lookup returns CDR1 MNHNY and CDR2 SVGAGI (reference sequence). The CDR3 contains 16 residues. The CDR3 region is CASSPLSGRNGGEQFF. The CDR3 nucleotides are TGTGCCAGCAGTCCCCTTAGCGGGAGGAATGGTGGTGAGCAGTTCTTC.

This sequence joins TRBV18 and TRBJ2-3; 13 bases align to TRBD2. Germline CDR1 and CDR2: KGHSH and LQKENI. This CDR3 has 15 amino acids. With 3 bases clipped from V and 3 bases from J, the junction kept 0 bases outside the gene matches. In DNA form, the CDR3 reads TGTGCCAGCTCACCGGGACTAGCGGGAACAGATACGCAGTATTTT. Residues: CASSPGLAGTDTQYF.

This sequence joins TRBV7-9 and TRBJ2-1, with 7 bases aligning to TRBD1. The CDR3 loop spans 17 amino acids. Germline V gene sequence: CDR1 SEHNR, CDR2 FQNEAQ (reference sequence). J lost 0 bases, V lost 0 bases, and 5 bases had no gene match. The chain's CDR3 is CASSLATGRGSYNEQFF. The CDR3 nucleotides read TGTGCCAGCAGCTTAGCGACAGGGCGAGGCTCCTACAATGAGCAGTTCTTC.

This clone has more than one count but fewer than ten. V gene TRBV7-9 combines with J gene TRBJ1-1; D is possibly TRBD1 (6 bases). Germline CDR1 and CDR2: SEHNR and FQNEAQ (reference sequence). This CDR3 spans 14 amino acids. V was clipped by 6 bases and J by 1 base, with 12 bases between them. The CDR3: CASRPGQSNTEAFF. As DNA, the CDR3 is TGTGCCAGCAGACCTGGACAGTCGAACACTGAAGCTTTCTTT.

The chain links TRBV3-1 (or the pseudogene TRBV3-2) to TRBJ1-5, with a tentative D call TRBD1 (5 bases). Germline CDR1 LGHDT, CDR2 YNNKEL (reference sequence). Trimming shortened V by 2 bases and J by 1 base, and 9 bases separated the two germline ends. There are 15 residues in the CDR3. This chain's CDR3 is CASSQHWDSNQPQHF. For the CDR3, the DNA is TGTGCCAGCAGCCAACACTGGGACAGCAATCAGCCCCAGCATTTT.

The V call is TRBV7-2, the J call TRBJ1-4; D is uncertain. Germline V lookup: CDR1 SGHTA, CDR2 FQGNSA. CDR3 length equals 14 residues. Trimming stripped 1 base from V and 6 bases from J, with 9 bases between. Here the CDR3 DNA reads TGTGCCAGCAGCTTAGACGGGTGGGATGAAAAACTGTTTTTT. This encodes CASSLDGWDEKLFF.

The chain links TRBV28 to TRBJ2-2; 13 positions agree with TRBD2. Germline V gene lookup returns CDR1 MDHEN and CDR2 SYDVKM. There are 16 residues in the CDR3. The V gene end was trimmed by 5 bases and the J gene end by 6 bases; junction bases not matched to a gene: 6. In DNA, the CDR3 is TGTGCCAGCAGTCTCGAACTAGCGGGGGGGCCCGGGGAGCTGTTTTTT. Translated, it gives CASSLELAGGPGELFF.

CDR3 coding DNA: TGTGCCAGCAGTCCTACGGGGTGGAACACTGAAGCTTTCTTT. This codes for CASSPTGWNTEAFF. The V and J genes are TRBV6-6 and TRBJ1-1; no reliable D call. This CDR3 comprises 14 residues. From germline, CDR1 is MNHNY and CDR2 SVGAGI (reference sequence). The ends were cut back, 5 bases at V and 1 base at J, with 11 bases in the middle.

V gene TRBV6-5 combines with J gene TRBJ1-1; D is unresolved. CDR3 length: 15 residues. V was clipped by 0 bases and J by 0 bases, with 8 bases between them. From germline, CDR1 is MNHEY and CDR2 SVGAGI. The CDR3 DNA sequence: TGTGCCAGCAGTTACTCCCGGGATATGAACACTGAAGCTTTCTTT. Amino acid sequence: CASSYSRDMNTEAFF.

For the CDR3, the DNA is TGCGCCAGCAGCCATCCGGGGGAAATACCCCTCCACTTT. Protein sequence: CASSHPGEIPLHF. The chain uses TRBV4-1 and TRBJ1-6; tentative D call: TRBD1 (5 bases). CDR3 length: 13 amino acids. The germline V and J ends were trimmed by 3 bases and 12 bases, with 12 bases remaining between them. CDR1 is MGHRA and CDR2 is YSYEKL in the germline V gene.

This sequence joins TRBV30 and TRBJ2-3; D ambiguous. Trimming left V 3 bases short and J 0 bases short, with 4 bases between. This CDR3 region has 12 residues. CDR1 and CDR2 from the germline V gene are GTSNPN and SVGIG (reference sequence). DNA of the CDR3: TGTGCCTGGAGGGGGAGCACAGATACGCAGTATTTT. This codes for CAWRGSTDTQYF.

The chain joins TRBV27 to TRBJ2-1, with TRBD2 matching over 9 bases. Germline CDR1 is MNHEY and CDR2 is SMNVEV (reference sequence). CDR3 length: 14 amino acids. V shed 5 bases and J 10 bases; nucleotides not matched to a gene: 9. Written as DNA, the CDR3 is TGTGCCAGCAGTGGTAGCGGGAGAATGGGAGAGCAGTTCTTC. It encodes CASSGSGRMGEQFF.

The gene calls are TRBV6-1 and TRBJ1-3, with D hard to call. V was shortened by 1 base and J by 1 base, with 5 bases between the two germline ends. CDR1 is MNHNS and CDR2 is SASEGT in the germline V gene. This CDR3 comprises 14 residues. The CDR3 DNA is TGTGCCAGCAGTGAAGTAGAATCTGGAAACACCATATATTTT. Translating gives CASSEVESGNTIYF.

The J gene is TRBJ2-2, the V gene TRBV7-8; 10 bases line up with TRBD2. Germline assignment: CDR1 SGHVS and CDR2 FQNEAQ. V lost 2 bases to trimming and J lost 6 bases; unmatched junction nucleotides: 12. This CDR3 has 18 residues. CDR3 region: CASSLSPPKAGGPGELFF. The DNA of the CDR3 is TGTGCCAGCAGCTTAAGCCCCCCGAAAGCGGGGGGGCCCGGGGAGCTGTTTTTT.

V and J are TRBV4-2 and TRBJ1-2; 9 bases map to TRBD1. The CDR3 spans 15 residues. Per germline, CDR1 LGHNA and CDR2 YNFKEQ. Unmatched junction bases numbered 4, after V lost 1 base and J lost 4 bases. This chain's CDR3 is CASSQAGTGIYGYTF. In DNA, the CDR3 is TGTGCCAGCAGCCAAGCCGGGACAGGGATCTATGGCTACACCTTC.

This chain joins TRBV6-5 and TRBJ1-5, with D perhaps TRBD1 (5 bases). Trimming stripped 1 base from V and 7 bases from J, with 11 bases between. Germline CDR1 reads MNHEY; CDR2 reads SVGAGI. There are 14 residues in the CDR3. As DNA, the CDR3 is TGTGCCAGCAGTTACTTGGGGCCCAGACAGCCCCAGCATTTT. Amino acid sequence: CASSYLGPRQPQHF.

This chain connects TRBV6-5 to TRBJ2-7, with 8 bases matching TRBD1. CDR1 and CDR2 from the germline V gene are MNHEY and SVGAGI. The CDR3 sequence is 15 residues long. Trimming took 6 bases from V and 3 from J; bases not matched to a gene: 10. CDR3 bases: TGTGCCAGCAGGGGACAGGCTTCCCCCTTCTACGAGCAGTACGTC. Encoded protein: CASRGQASPFYEQYV.